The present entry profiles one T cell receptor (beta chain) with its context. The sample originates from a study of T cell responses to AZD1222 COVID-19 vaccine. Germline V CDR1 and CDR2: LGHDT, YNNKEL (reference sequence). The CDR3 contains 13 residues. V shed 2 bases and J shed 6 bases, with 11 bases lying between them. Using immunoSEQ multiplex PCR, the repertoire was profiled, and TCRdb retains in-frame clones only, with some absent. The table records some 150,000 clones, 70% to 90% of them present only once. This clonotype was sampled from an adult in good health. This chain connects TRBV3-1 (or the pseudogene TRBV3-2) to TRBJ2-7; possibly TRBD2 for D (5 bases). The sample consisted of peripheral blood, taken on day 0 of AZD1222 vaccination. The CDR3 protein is CASSQSSGVEQYF. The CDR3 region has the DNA TGTGCCAGCAGCCAATCCTCCGGGGTCGAGCAGTACTTC.